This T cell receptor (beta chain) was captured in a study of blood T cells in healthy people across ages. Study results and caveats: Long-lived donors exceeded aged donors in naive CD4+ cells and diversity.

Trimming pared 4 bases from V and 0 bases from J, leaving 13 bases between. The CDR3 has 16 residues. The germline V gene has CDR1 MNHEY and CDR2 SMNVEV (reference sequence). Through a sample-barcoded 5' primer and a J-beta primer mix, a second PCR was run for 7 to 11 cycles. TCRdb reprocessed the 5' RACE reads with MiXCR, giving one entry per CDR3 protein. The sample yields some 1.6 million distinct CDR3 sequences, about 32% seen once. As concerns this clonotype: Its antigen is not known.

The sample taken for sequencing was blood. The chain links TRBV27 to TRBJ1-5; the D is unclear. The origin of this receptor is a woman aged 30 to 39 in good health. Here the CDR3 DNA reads TGTGCCAGCAGTTCCGTCGCAGGAGATAGCAATCAGCCCCAGCATTTT. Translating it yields CASSSVAGDSNQPQHF.